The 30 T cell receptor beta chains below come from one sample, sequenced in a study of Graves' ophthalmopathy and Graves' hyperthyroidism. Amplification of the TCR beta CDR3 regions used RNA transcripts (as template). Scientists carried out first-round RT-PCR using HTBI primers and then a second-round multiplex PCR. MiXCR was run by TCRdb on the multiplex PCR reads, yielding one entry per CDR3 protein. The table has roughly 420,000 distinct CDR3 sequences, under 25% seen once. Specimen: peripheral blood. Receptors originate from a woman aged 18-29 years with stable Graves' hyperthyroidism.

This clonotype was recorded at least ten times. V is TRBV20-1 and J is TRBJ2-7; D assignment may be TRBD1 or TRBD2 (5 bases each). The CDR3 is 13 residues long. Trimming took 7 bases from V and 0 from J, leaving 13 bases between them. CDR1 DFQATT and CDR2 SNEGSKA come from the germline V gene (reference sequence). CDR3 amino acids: CSVPARGSYEQYF. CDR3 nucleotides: TGCAGTGTCCCGGCGAGGGGCTCCTACGAGCAGTACTTC.

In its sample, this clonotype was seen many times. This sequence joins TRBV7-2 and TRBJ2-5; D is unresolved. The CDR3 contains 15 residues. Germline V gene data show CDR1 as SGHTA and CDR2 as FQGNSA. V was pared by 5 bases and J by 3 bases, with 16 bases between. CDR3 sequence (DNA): TGTGCCAGCAGCAAGAGTAGAGGTTGGGAAGAGACCCAGTACTTC. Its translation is CASSKSRGWEETQYF.

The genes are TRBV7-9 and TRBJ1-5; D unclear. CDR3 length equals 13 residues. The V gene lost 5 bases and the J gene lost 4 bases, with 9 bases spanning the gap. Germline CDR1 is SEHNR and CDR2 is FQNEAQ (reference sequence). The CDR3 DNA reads TGTGCCAGCAGCCTGAGTATTAATCAGCCCCAGCATTTT. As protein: CASSLSINQPQHF.

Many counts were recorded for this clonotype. CDR3 protein: CASSNGQAQYF. In nucleotides, the CDR3 is TGTGCCAGCAGCAACGGCCAGGCCCAGTACTTC. The chain employs TRBV7-9 and TRBJ2-5; no firm D call. The V gene lost 5 bases and the J gene lost 9 bases, with 10 bases spanning the gap. Per the germline V gene, CDR1 is SEHNR and CDR2 is FQNEAQ (reference sequence). The CDR3 is 11 amino acids.

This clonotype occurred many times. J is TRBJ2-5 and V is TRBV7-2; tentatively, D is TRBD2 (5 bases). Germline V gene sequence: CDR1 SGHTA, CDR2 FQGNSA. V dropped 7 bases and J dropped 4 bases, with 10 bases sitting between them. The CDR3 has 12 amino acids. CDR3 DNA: TGTGCCAGCATCGGGAATGGAGAGACCCAGTACTTC. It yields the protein CASIGNGETQYF.

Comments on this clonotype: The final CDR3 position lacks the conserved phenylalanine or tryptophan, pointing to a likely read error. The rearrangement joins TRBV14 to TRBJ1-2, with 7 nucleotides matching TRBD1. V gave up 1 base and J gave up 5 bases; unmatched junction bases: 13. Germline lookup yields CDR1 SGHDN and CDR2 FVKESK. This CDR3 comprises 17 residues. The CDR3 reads CASSQVGLRQGWYGYTY. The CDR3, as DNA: TGTGCCAGCAGCCAAGTTGGGTTGCGACAGGGATGGTATGGCTACACCTAC.

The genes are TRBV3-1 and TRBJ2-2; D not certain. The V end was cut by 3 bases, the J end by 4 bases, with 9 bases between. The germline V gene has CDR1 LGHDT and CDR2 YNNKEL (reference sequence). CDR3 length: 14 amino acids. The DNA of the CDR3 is TGTGCCAGCAGCCAGTTCAGATTCACCGGGGAGCTGTTTTTT. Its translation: CASSQFRFTGELFF.

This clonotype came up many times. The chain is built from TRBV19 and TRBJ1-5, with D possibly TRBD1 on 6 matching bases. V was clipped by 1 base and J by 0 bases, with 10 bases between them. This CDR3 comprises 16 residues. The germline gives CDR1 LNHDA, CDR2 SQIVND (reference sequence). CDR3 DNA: TGTGCCAGTAGTATAGGAGGACAGTTTAGCAATCAGCCCCAGCATTTT. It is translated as CASSIGGQFSNQPQHF.

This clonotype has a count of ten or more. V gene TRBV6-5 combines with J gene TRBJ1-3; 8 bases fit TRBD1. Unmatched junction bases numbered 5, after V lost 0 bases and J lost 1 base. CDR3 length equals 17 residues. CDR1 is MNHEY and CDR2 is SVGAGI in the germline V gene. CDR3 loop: CASSYSRQGNSGNTIYF. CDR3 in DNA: TGTGCCAGCAGTTACTCGAGACAGGGGAATTCTGGAAACACCATATATTTT.

This CDR3 is CASGGQGARNEQFF. The CDR3 nucleotides read TGTGCCAGCGGAGGACAGGGGGCGAGGAATGAGCAGTTCTTC. The chain carries TRBV25-1 and TRBJ2-1; 11 bases agree with TRBD1. V lost 8 bases and J lost 7; bases outside the gene matches: 7. Germline loops: CDR1 MGHDK, CDR2 SYGVNS. The CDR3 runs to 14 residues.

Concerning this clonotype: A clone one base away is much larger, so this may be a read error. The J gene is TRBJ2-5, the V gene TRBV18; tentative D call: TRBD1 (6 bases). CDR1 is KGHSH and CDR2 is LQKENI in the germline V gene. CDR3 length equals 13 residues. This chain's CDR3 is CANSRDTLETQYF. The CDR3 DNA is TGTGCCAACTCAAGGGACACCTTAGAGACCCAGTACTTC. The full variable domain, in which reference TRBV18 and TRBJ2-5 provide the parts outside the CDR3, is NAGVMQNPRHLVRRRGQEARLRCSPMKGHSHVYWYRQLPEEGLKFMVYLQKENIIDESGMPKERFSAEFPKEGPSILRIQQVVRGDSAAYFCANSRDTLETQYFGPGTRLLVL.

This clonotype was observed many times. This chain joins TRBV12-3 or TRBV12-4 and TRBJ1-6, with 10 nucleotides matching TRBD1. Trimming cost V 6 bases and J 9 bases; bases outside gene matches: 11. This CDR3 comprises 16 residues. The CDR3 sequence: CASSRTTGGEGSPLHF. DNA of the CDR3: TGTGCCAGCAGCCGAACGACAGGGGGCGAAGGTTCACCCCTCCACTTT.

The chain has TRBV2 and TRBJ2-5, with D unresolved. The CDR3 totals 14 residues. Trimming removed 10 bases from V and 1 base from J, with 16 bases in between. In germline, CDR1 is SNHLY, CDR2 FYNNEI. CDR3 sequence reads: CAISSAGFQETQYF. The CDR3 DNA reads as TGTGCCATCAGCTCCGCAGGCTTCCAAGAGACCCAGTACTTC.

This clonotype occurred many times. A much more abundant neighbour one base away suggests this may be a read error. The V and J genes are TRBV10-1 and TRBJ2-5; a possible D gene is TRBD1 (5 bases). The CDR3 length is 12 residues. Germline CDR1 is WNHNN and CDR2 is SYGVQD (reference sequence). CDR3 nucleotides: TGCGCCAGCAGTAGTGGACAAGAGACCAAGTACTTC. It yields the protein CASSSGQETKYF.

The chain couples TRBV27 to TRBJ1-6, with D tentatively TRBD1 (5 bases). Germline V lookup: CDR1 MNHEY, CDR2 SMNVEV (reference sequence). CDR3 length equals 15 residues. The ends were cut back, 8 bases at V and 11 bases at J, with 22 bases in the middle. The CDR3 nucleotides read TGTGCCAGCCGTCCCGGGACCTTCGAGTTGGCACCCCTCCACTTT. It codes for CASRPGTFELAPLHF.

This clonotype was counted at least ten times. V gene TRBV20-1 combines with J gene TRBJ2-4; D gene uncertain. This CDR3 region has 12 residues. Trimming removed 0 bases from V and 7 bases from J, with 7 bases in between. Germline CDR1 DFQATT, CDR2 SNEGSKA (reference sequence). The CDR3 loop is CSARDPRNIQYF. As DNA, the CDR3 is TGCAGTGCTAGAGATCCTCGTAACATTCAGTACTTC.

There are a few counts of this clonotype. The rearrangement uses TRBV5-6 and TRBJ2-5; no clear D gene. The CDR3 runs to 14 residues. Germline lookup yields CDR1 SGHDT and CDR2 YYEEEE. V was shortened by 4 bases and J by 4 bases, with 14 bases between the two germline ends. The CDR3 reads CASSPPSWGETQYF. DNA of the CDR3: TGTGCCAGCAGCCCGCCCTCTTGGGGAGAGACCCAGTACTTC.

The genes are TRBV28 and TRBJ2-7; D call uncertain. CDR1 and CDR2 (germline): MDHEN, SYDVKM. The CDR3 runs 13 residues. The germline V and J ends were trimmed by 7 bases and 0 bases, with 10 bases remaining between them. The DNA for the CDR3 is TGTGCCAGCACCCTCCCGGGCTCCTACGAGCAGTACTTC. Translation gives CASTLPGSYEQYF.

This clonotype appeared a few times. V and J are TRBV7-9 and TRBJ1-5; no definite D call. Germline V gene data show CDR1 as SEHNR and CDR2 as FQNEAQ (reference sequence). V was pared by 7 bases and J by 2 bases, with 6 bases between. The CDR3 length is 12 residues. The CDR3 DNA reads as TGTGCCAGCACCCTCGGCAATCAGCCCCAGCATTTT. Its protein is CASTLGNQPQHF.

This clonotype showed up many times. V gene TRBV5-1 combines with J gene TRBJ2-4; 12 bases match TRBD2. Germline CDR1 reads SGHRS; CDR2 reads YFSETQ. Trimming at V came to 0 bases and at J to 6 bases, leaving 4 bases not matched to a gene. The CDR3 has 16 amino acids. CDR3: CASSLASGRAGNIQYF. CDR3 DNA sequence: TGCGCCAGCAGCTTGGCTAGCGGGAGGGCAGGAAACATTCAGTACTTC.

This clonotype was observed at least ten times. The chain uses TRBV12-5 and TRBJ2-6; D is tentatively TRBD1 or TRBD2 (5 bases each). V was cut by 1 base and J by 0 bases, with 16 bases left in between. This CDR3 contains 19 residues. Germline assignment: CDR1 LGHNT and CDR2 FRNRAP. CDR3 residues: CASGLEGRRPFSGANVLTF. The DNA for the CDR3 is TGTGCTAGTGGTTTGGAGGGACGGCGGCCATTCTCTGGGGCCAACGTCCTGACTTTC.

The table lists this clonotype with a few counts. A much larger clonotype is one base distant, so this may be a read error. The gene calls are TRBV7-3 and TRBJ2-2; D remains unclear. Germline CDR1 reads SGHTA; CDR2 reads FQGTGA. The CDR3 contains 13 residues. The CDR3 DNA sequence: TGTACCAGCAGCTTAGTGAGAACCGGGGAGCTGTTTTTT. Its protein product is CTSSLVRTGELFF.

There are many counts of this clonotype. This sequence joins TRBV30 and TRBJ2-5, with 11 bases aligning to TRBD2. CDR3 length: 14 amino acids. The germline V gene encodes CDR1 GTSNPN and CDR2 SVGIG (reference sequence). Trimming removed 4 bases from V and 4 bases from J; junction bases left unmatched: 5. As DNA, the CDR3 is TGTGCCTGGACCCGAGGACTAGCGGGAGAGACCCAGTACTTC. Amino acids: CAWTRGLAGETQYF.

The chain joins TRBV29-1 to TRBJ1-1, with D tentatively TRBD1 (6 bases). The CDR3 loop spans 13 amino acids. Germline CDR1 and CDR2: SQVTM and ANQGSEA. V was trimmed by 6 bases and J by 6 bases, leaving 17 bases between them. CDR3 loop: CSVVPDSASEAFF. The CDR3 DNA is TGCAGCGTCGTACCGGACAGTGCCTCTGAAGCTTTCTTT.

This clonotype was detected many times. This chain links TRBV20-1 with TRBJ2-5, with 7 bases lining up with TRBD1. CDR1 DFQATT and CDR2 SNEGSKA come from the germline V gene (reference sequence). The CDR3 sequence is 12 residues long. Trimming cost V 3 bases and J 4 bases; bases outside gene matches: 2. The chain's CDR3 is CSASRGPETQYF. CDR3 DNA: TGCAGTGCTAGTAGGGGGCCAGAGACCCAGTACTTC.

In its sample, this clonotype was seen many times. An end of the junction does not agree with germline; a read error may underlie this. The CDR3 region is CASSGDSHDPAKTF. CDR3 coding DNA: TGTGCCAGCAGCGGGGACAGCCACGACCCGGCTAAAACCTTC. The chain recombines TRBV16 with TRBJ2-7; 7 bases align to TRBD1. The CDR3 consists of 14 residues. The V gene's germline CDR1 is KGHSY and CDR2 FQNENV.

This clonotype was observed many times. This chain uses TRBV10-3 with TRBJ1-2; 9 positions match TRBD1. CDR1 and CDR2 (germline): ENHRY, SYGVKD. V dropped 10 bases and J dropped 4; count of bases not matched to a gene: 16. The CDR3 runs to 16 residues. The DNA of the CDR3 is TGTGCCACAATGATGGGACAGGGTATCGGTATCTATGGCTACACCTTC. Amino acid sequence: CATMMGQGIGIYGYTF.

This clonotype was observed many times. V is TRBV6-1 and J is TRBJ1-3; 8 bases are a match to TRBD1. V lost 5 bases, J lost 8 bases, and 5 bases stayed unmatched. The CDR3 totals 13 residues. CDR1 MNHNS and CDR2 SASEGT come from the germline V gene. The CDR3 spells CASSRTGSHTIYF. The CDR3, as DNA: TGTGCCAGCAGTCGGACAGGGAGCCACACCATATATTTT.

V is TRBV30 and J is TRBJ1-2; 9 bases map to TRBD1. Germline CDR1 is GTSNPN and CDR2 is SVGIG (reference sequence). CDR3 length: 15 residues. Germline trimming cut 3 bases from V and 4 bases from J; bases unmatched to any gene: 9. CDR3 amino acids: CAWSFTGGRGYGYTF. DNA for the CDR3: TGTGCCTGGAGCTTCACAGGGGGCCGCGGCTATGGCTACACCTTC.

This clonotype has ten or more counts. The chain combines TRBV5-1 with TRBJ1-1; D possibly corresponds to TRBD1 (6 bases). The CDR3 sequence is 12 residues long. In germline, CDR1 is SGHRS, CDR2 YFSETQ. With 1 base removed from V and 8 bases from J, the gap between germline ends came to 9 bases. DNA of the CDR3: TGCGCCAGCAGCTTGAGGGGGAAGGAAGCTTTCTTT. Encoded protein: CASSLRGKEAFF.